One and the same sample provided the 9 T cell receptor beta chains below, sequenced in a study of control samples from healthy donors and cancer patients. Data came from immunoSEQ multiplex PCR; TCRdb stores just in-frame clones and leaves some out. This table has roughly 120,000 clones, roughly nine tenths appearing once. The specimen sequenced was blood. These receptors all stem from a man in his fifties in good health.

The chain carries TRBV6-5 and TRBJ1-3; D is unresolved. This CDR3 comprises 16 residues. Trimming removed 4 bases at V and 0 bases at J, with 13 bases between. CDR1 is MNHEY and CDR2 is SVGAGI in the germline V gene. For the CDR3, the DNA is TGTGCCAGCAGTTCCCGAGGAGGCATCTCTGGAAACACCATATATTTT. The encoded protein is CASSSRGGISGNTIYF.

The J gene is TRBJ1-3, the V gene TRBV6-6, with 8 bases matching TRBD1. Looked up from germline, CDR1 is MNHNY and CDR2 is SVGAGI (reference sequence). J lost 10 bases, V lost 5 bases, and 7 bases had no gene match. This CDR3 comprises 13 residues. CDR3 coding DNA: TGTGCCAGCAGTCAGGACAGGGTTCGGACCATATATTTT. This gives the protein CASSQDRVRTIYF.

The chain uses TRBV3-1 (or the pseudogene TRBV3-2) and TRBJ1-4, with 7 bases matching TRBD1. The V gene's germline CDR1 is LGHDT and CDR2 YNNKEL (reference sequence). The CDR3 runs to 14 residues. The V segment lost 4 bases and the J segment 5 bases; nucleotides outside the gene matches: 4. As DNA, the CDR3 is TGTGCCAGCAGCCTGGGGACAGTAAATGAAAAACTGTTTTTT. This translates into CASSLGTVNEKLFF.

The chain uses TRBV9 and TRBJ2-3; TRBD2 aligns across 12 bases. Germline CDR1 reads SGDLS; CDR2 reads YYNGEE. V was clipped by 2 bases and J by 1 base; unmatched bases: 8. The CDR3 covers 18 residues. The CDR3 protein is CASSVPTSGGLGTDTQYF. As DNA, the CDR3 is TGTGCCAGCAGCGTTCCGACTAGCGGGGGCCTTGGCACAGATACGCAGTATTTT.

The rearrangement links TRBV5-1 to TRBJ1-4; tentatively, D is TRBD1 (5 bases). V gave up 4 bases and J gave up 3 bases, with 19 bases separating them. The CDR3 is 17 residues long. Germline V gives CDR1 SGHRS, CDR2 YFSETQ. CDR3 sequence reads: CASSQSASGRPNEKLFF. In DNA, the CDR3 is TGCGCCAGCAGCCAGTCGGCCTCAGGGAGGCCTAATGAAAAACTGTTTTTT. Supplemented by reference TRBV5-1 and TRBJ1-4, the full variable domain reads KAGVTQTPRYLIKTRGQQVTLSCSPISGHRSVSWYQQTPGQGLQFLFEYFSETQRNKGNFPGRFSGRQFSNSRSEMNVSTLELGDSALYLCASSQSASGRPNEKLFFGSGTQLSVL.

This chain connects TRBV27 to TRBJ1-2, with 7 bases aligning to TRBD1. The junction had 10 bases not matched to a gene; V was cut back by 2 bases and J by 4 bases. This CDR3 is built from 16 residues. CDR1 is MNHEY and CDR2 is SMNVEV in the germline V gene (reference sequence). The CDR3 is CASSLRGQGGIYGYTF. The CDR3 bases are TGTGCCAGCAGTTTACGCGGGCAGGGGGGTATCTATGGCTACACCTTC.

The chain couples TRBV6-5 to TRBJ1-2, with D maybe TRBD1 (5 bases). V was shortened by 8 bases and J by 4 bases, with 20 bases between the two germline ends. From germline, CDR1 is MNHEY and CDR2 SVGAGI. The CDR3 has 15 amino acids. The DNA for the CDR3 is TGTGCCAGCGGAGGCGAACGGGGACTCAGCTATGGCTACACCTTC. This sequence encodes CASGGERGLSYGYTF.

This chain uses TRBV4-1 with TRBJ1-2; TRBD1 matches at 11 bases. CDR3 size: 17 residues. The trim removed 2 bases at V and 2 bases at J, leaving 7 bases unmatched. Per the germline V gene, CDR1 is MGHRA and CDR2 is YSYEKL. The CDR3 is CASSQTGTGGDNYGYTF. The DNA for the CDR3 is TGCGCCAGCAGCCAAACCGGGACAGGGGGTGACAACTATGGCTACACCTTC.

The chain links TRBV10-3 to TRBJ1-3; D gene unclear. Germline values: CDR1 ENHRY, CDR2 SYGVKD. This CDR3 region has 12 residues. Trimming stripped 9 bases from V and 0 bases from J, with 6 bases between. CDR3 DNA: TGTGCCATAAAGAGCTCTGGAAACACCATATATTTT. Protein: CAIKSSGNTIYF.